Listed here are 30 T cell receptor beta chains from one sample, sequenced in a study of blood T cell repertoires in COVID-19. Assay used: immunoSEQ multiplex PCR; TCRdb lists only in-frame clones, some missing. The data hold some 460,000 clones, with around 88% observed a single time. The source material was peripheral blood. The receptors were sampled from a woman in her twenties or thirties with acute or convalescent COVID-19.

J is TRBJ1-2 and V is TRBV19; 12 nucleotides agree with TRBD1. Trimming took 5 bases from V and 7 from J; bases not matched to a gene: 5. In germline, CDR1 is LNHDA, CDR2 SQIVND (reference sequence). The CDR3 is 14 amino acids. In DNA, the CDR3 is TGTGCCAGTAGTCGGGACAGGGGGCGCGGTGGCTACACCTTC. Protein sequence: CASSRDRGRGGYTF.

The chain links TRBV12-3 or TRBV12-4 to TRBJ1-4; D not resolved. Trimming removed 8 bases at V and 5 bases at J, with 12 bases between. CDR3 length: 13 residues. The CDR3 nucleotides read TGTGCCAGCCAGGAGGGCGGGAATGAAAAACTGTTTTTT. Translation gives CASQEGGNEKLFF.

The rearrangement uses TRBV2 and TRBJ1-5, with 7 bases identical to TRBD1. V shed 2 bases and J 4 bases; nucleotides not matched to a gene: 2. CDR1 is SNHLY, CDR2 FYNNEI, per germline. The CDR3 sequence is 14 residues long. CDR3 sequence (DNA): TGTGCCAGCAGTGAATACAGGGGAAATCAGCCCCAGCATTTT. Its translation is CASSEYRGNQPQHF.

The chain uses TRBV5-1 and TRBJ2-7, with 8 positions matching TRBD2. From germline, CDR1 is SGHRS and CDR2 YFSETQ. The CDR3 totals 14 residues. V was clipped by 1 base and J by 4 bases; unmatched bases: 4. CDR3 amino acids: CASSLLGTRYEQYF. In nucleotides, the CDR3 is TGCGCCAGCAGCTTGCTTGGGACTAGGTACGAGCAGTACTTC.

This clone was found a few times. The chain couples TRBV6-1 to TRBJ2-7; 9 bases are shared with TRBD1. The germline V gene has CDR1 MNHNS and CDR2 SASEGT. The J segment lost 2 bases and the V segment lost 3 bases, leaving 8 bases of the junction unmatched. This CDR3 region has 16 residues. CDR3 residues: CASSDLGRQGAYEQYF. CDR3 nucleotides: TGTGCCAGCAGTGATTTAGGGAGACAGGGGGCCTACGAGCAGTACTTC.

The J gene is TRBJ1-5, the V gene TRBV28; 10 bases align to TRBD1. The CDR3 has 15 residues. Germline values: CDR1 MDHEN, CDR2 SYDVKM. V was pared by 0 bases and J by 5 bases, with 1 base of the junction left unmatched. CDR3 sequence (DNA): TGTGCCAGCAGTTTATGGACAGGGGGCGATCAGCCCCAGCATTTT. Protein product: CASSLWTGGDQPQHF.

This clone was detected only once. The V gene is TRBV14, the J gene TRBJ1-2; D is ambiguous. The V and J ends lost 0 bases and 8 bases respectively, with 10 bases between them. Germline CDR1 and CDR2: SGHDN and FVKESK. There are 13 residues in the CDR3. This CDR3 reads CASSQDKAGGYTF. The CDR3 bases are TGTGCCAGCAGCCAAGATAAGGCGGGGGGCTACACCTTC.

The V call is TRBV7-6, the J call TRBJ1-6; 7 bases map to TRBD1. Germline V gene sequence: CDR1 SGHVS, CDR2 FNYEAQ. This CDR3 has 15 amino acids. V shed 1 base, J shed 9 bases, and the junction held 6 bases outside the gene matches. Written as DNA, the CDR3 is TGTGCCAGCAGCTTAGTACCAGGGGGTGGTTCACCCCTCCACTTT. It codes for CASSLVPGGGSPLHF. Full variable domain (remainder filled in from reference TRBV7-6 and TRBJ1-6): GAGVSQSPRYKVTKRGQDVALRCDPISGHVSLYWYRQALGQGPEFLTYFNYEAQQDKSGLPNDRFSAERPEGSISTLTIQRTEQRDSAMYRCASSLVPGGGSPLHFGNGTRLTVT.

The chain joins TRBV7-3 to TRBJ2-3; D perhaps matches TRBD2 (6 bases). Deletions cut 5 bases from V and 6 bases from J, with 15 bases between. The germline V gene encodes CDR1 SGHTA and CDR2 FQGTGA. This CDR3 is built from 14 residues. The CDR3 DNA reads as TGTGCCAGCAGCCGGGACTTAGCTTCCGATACGCAGTATTTT. Encoded protein: CASSRDLASDTQYF.

The rearrangement uses TRBV7-9 and TRBJ2-5, with D possibly being TRBD1 (6 bases). Germline values: CDR1 SEHNR, CDR2 FQNEAQ (reference sequence). Trimming left V 1 base short and J 3 bases short, with 18 bases between. The CDR3 is 17 residues long. The CDR3 sequence is CASSLVLSGQPKETQYF. In DNA, the CDR3 is TGTGCCAGCAGCTTAGTTCTAAGTGGACAGCCTAAAGAGACCCAGTACTTC.

The DNA of the CDR3 is TGTGCCAGCAGCCAAGAGGGCAGGGTGAATGAGCAGTTCTTC. Protein product: CASSQEGRVNEQFF. This rearrangement joins TRBV3-1 (or the pseudogene TRBV3-2) to TRBJ2-1; a weak D match, TRBD1 (5 bases). This CDR3 is built from 14 residues. The germline V and J ends were trimmed by 0 bases and 7 bases, with 10 bases remaining between them. Germline V gene lookup returns CDR1 LGHDT and CDR2 YNNKEL (reference sequence).

The V call is TRBV7-2, the J call TRBJ1-1, with D possibly TRBD1 on 5 matching bases. The CDR3 is 15 residues long. CDR1 SGHTA and CDR2 FQGNSA come from the germline V gene. V was shortened by 6 bases and J by 0 bases, with 14 bases between the two germline ends. The CDR3 bases are TGTGCCAGCAGTTATACCGGGACTGTGAACACTGAAGCTTTCTTT. This sequence encodes CASSYTGTVNTEAFF.

J is TRBJ1-4 and V is TRBV19; D is uncertain. Trimming took off 3 bases at V and 2 bases at J, with 13 bases between the two ends. CDR3 length equals 16 residues. CDR1 is LNHDA, CDR2 SQIVND, per germline (reference sequence). The CDR3 bases are TGTGCCAGTAGTATTCCGTGGAGTGGGACTAATGAAAAACTGTTTTTT. It yields the protein CASSIPWSGTNEKLFF.

The chain combines TRBV19 with TRBJ2-6, with D hard to call. The V end lost 6 bases, the J end lost 3 bases, and 9 bases lay between the germline ends. The CDR3 is made up of 14 amino acids. Germline loops: CDR1 LNHDA, CDR2 SQIVND (reference sequence). The DNA for the CDR3 is TGTGCCAGTAGCTTACTTGGTGGGGCCAACGTCCTGACTTTC. Its translation: CASSLLGGANVLTF. The variable domain in full, completed from reference TRBV19 and TRBJ2-6, reads DGGITQSPKYLFRKEGQNVTLSCEQNLNHDAMYWYRQDPGQGLRLIYYSQIVNDFQKGDIAEGYSVSREKKESFPLTVTSAQKNPTAFYLCASSLLGGANVLTFGAGSRLTVL.

The rearrangement uses TRBV5-6 and TRBJ2-3, with D maybe TRBD1 (6 bases). The CDR3 runs 12 residues. In germline, CDR1 is SGHDT, CDR2 YYEEEE. With 3 bases removed from V and 4 bases from J, the gap between germline ends came to 6 bases. The CDR3 bases are TGTGCCAGCAGCTCAGGGGCAGATACGCAGTATTTT. Its protein is CASSSGADTQYF.

This chain uses TRBV6-2 or TRBV6-3 with TRBJ1-5; D possibly corresponds to TRBD1 (6 bases). The CDR3 spans 15 residues. The germline V gene has CDR1 MNHEY and CDR2 SVGEGT. The ends were cut back, 2 bases at V and 2 bases at J, with 10 bases in the middle. DNA of the CDR3: TGTGCCAGCAGTTACGCAGGGGTGGGCAATCAGCCCCAGCATTTT. Its protein is CASSYAGVGNQPQHF.

The V gene is TRBV2, the J gene TRBJ1-1; D gene ambiguous. CDR1 is SNHLY and CDR2 is FYNNEI in the germline V gene. The CDR3 extends over 10 amino acids. This CDR3 is CALGGVSAFF. CDR3 nucleotide sequence: TGTGCTCTCGGCGGAGTCTCGGCTTTCTTT.

The chain links TRBV6-5 to TRBJ1-2; TRBD1 aligns across 7 bases. CDR1 is MNHEY, CDR2 SVGAGI, per germline. This CDR3 spans 15 amino acids. V shed 6 bases and J 2 bases; nucleotides not matched to a gene: 9. The CDR3 loop is CASSPGTARNYGYTF. The DNA for the CDR3 is TGTGCCAGCAGCCCCGGGACAGCTAGAAACTATGGCTACACCTTC.

This clone appeared once. The V and J genes are TRBV6-1 and TRBJ1-4; 7 nucleotides line up with TRBD1. CDR3 length: 16 residues. From germline, CDR1 is MNHNS and CDR2 SASEGT. J lost 4 bases, V lost 0 bases, and 5 bases had no gene match. The CDR3 reads CASSEAPGQINEKLFF. For the CDR3, the DNA is TGTGCCAGCAGTGAAGCACCGGGACAGATTAATGAAAAACTGTTTTTT.

V gene TRBV2 combines with J gene TRBJ1-4; 12 positions agree with TRBD1. Germline V gene data show CDR1 as SNHLY and CDR2 as FYNNEI. This CDR3 is 17 amino acids long. V was clipped by 6 bases and J by 4 bases; unmatched bases: 9. The CDR3 bases are TGTGCCAGCAGGGGACAGGGGGCGCTCCGAAGTAATGAAAAACTGTTTTTT. Translation gives CASRGQGALRSNEKLFF.

The V and J genes are TRBV5-6 and TRBJ2-3; 8 bases are shared with TRBD2. CDR1 SGHDT and CDR2 YYEEEE come from the germline V gene. The CDR3 loop spans 16 amino acids. V trimming: 0 bases; J trimming: 4 bases; junction bases outside the gene matches: 7. CDR3 nucleotides: TGTGCCAGCAGCTTGGATCTAGCGGGTGGGGCAGATACGCAGTATTTT. Amino acids: CASSLDLAGGADTQYF.

CDR3 amino acids: CATGGASYNEQFF. CDR3 nucleotide sequence: TGTGCCACGGGAGGCGCTTCCTACAATGAGCAGTTCTTC. The gene calls are TRBV7-2 and TRBJ2-1, with TRBD2 identical over 7 bases. Germline V gene data show CDR1 as SGHTA and CDR2 as FQGNSA. V gave up 10 bases and J gave up 1 base; unmatched junction bases: 4. The CDR3 has 13 amino acids.

With regard to this clone: Other DNA sequences in this sample translate to the same CDR3. The V gene is TRBV6-5, the J gene TRBJ2-7, with TRBD1 identical over 8 bases. This CDR3 is 14 amino acids long. After removal of 8 bases from V and 2 bases from J, the junction contained 8 bases not matched to a gene. Germline assignment: CDR1 MNHEY and CDR2 SVGAGI. CDR3 in amino acids: CASRRQGNTYEQYF. CDR3 sequence (DNA): TGTGCCAGCCGACGACAGGGGAATACCTACGAGCAGTACTTC.

The chain combines TRBV6-5 with TRBJ1-2, with D possibly being TRBD1 (5 bases). The CDR3 contains 14 residues. Germline V gene sequence: CDR1 MNHEY, CDR2 SVGAGI. V was trimmed by 8 bases and J by 8 bases, leaving 21 bases between them. CDR3: CASGWDGGVEGYTF. The CDR3 DNA sequence: TGTGCCAGCGGATGGGACGGCGGGGTAGAGGGCTACACCTTC.

The chain couples TRBV19 to TRBJ1-2; D is perhaps TRBD1 (6 bases). Trimming shortened V by 6 bases and J by 4 bases, and 18 bases separated the two germline ends. Germline CDR1 reads LNHDA; CDR2 reads SQIVND (reference sequence). This CDR3 has 15 amino acids. The CDR3 loop reads CASSKDRNGFYGYTF. CDR3 bases: TGTGCCAGTAGCAAAGACAGGAATGGATTCTATGGCTACACCTTC.

This rearrangement joins TRBV7-2 to TRBJ1-2, with D tentatively TRBD1 (6 bases). With 5 bases removed from V and 4 bases from J, the gap between germline ends came to 26 bases. Germline V gene lookup returns CDR1 SGHTA and CDR2 FQGNSA. This CDR3 comprises 18 residues. CDR3 sequence: CASSLTGTTFSRGYGYTF. CDR3 DNA: TGTGCCAGCAGCCTAACCGGGACAACATTCAGCAGGGGCTATGGCTACACCTTC.

The rearrangement joins TRBV18 to TRBJ1-5, with D possibly TRBD1 on 6 matching bases. From germline, CDR1 is KGHSH and CDR2 LQKENI. Trimming stripped 6 bases from V and 7 bases from J, with 13 bases between. The CDR3 has 13 residues. CDR3 residues: CASSQGGGQPQHF. CDR3 bases: TGTGCCAGCTCCCAAGGGGGGGGCCAGCCCCAGCATTTT.

The chain combines TRBV10-2 with TRBJ1-5; D may be TRBD1 (6 bases). The CDR3 loop spans 16 amino acids. Germline CDR1 reads WSHSY; CDR2 reads SAAADI. Trimming pared 4 bases from V and 0 bases from J, leaving 13 bases between. The CDR3 DNA is TGCGCCAGCAGTGCGGGACAAGATTATAGCAATCAGCCCCAGCATTTT. This codes for CASSAGQDYSNQPQHF.

This chain links TRBV15 with TRBJ1-3; D ambiguous. The germline V gene encodes CDR1 LNHNV and CDR2 YYDKDF (reference sequence). Trimming removed 4 bases from V and 4 bases from J, with 11 bases in between. The CDR3 has 14 amino acids. CDR3 region: CATSIGRVGNTIYF. The CDR3 region has the DNA TGTGCCACCAGCATAGGGCGGGTGGGAAACACCATATATTTT.

The chain uses TRBV29-1 and TRBJ2-7; tentative D call: TRBD2 (6 bases). This CDR3 spans 13 amino acids. The V gene lost 6 bases and the J gene lost 0 bases, with 12 bases spanning the gap. CDR1 and CDR2 (germline): SQVTM, ANQGSEA. CDR3: CSVEGVSSYEQYF. CDR3 in DNA: TGCAGCGTGGAGGGAGTAAGCTCCTACGAGCAGTACTTC.